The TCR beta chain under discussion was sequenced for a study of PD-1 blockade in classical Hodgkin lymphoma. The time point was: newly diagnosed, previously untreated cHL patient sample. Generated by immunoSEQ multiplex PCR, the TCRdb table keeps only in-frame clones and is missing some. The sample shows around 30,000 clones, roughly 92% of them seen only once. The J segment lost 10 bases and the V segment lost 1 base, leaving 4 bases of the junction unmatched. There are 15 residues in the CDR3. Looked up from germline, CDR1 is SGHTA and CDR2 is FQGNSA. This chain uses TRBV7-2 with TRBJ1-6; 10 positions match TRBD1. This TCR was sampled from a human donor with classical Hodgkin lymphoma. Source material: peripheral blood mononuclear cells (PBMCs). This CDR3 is CASSLVDRGISPLHF. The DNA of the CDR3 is TGTGCCAGCAGCTTAGTGGACAGGGGGATCTCACCCCTCCACTTT. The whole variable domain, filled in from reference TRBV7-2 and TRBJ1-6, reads GAGVSQSPSNKVTEKGKDVELRCDPISGHTALYWYRQSLGQGLEFLIYFQGNSAPDKSGLPSDRFSAERTGGSVSTLTIQRTQQEDSAVYLCASSLVDRGISPLHFGNGTRLTVT.